This is a list of T cell receptor beta chains from one sample in a study of T cells after posttransplantation cyclophosphamide. The data were produced by immunoSEQ multiplex PCR, yet TCRdb's version contains in-frame clones alone and is incomplete. The sample shows more than 30,000 clones, just over 90% of them seen only once. Specimen: naive CD4+ T cells sorted from PBMCs. Receptors were obtained from a woman in her fifties or sixties in good health, CMV-negative, and a related stem cell transplant donor. Both conserved end residues are part of each CDR3. Each record gives: V gene, J gene, CDR3 protein.

TRBV9	TRBJ2-3	CASSGSAGGGGNTQYF
TRBV18	TRBJ1-1	CASSRQSLNTEAFF
TRBV30	TRBJ2-3	CAWSGKGNRHRDTQYF
TRBV12-5	TRBJ2-1	CASGLDGWGVSIF
TRBV6-5	TRBJ2-5	CASRPTGEETQYF
TRBV15	TRBJ2-7	CATSRDRAQGSQDF
TRBV5-6	TRBJ2-7	CASRDTVKAGMQYF
TRBV4-2	TRBJ2-7	CASSQGAGVLYEQYF
TRBV28	TRBJ1-2	CASSIDRLANYGYTF
TRBV28	TRBJ1-2	CASSPQGWYGYTF
TRBV28	TRBJ1-4	CASSFGGVREKLFF
TRBV7-2	TRBJ1-4	CASSFPLGGTLREKLFF
TRBV29-1	TRBJ1-1	CSVERTGTEAFF
TRBV5-1	TRBJ1-5	CASSLTGDNQPQHF
TRBV14	TRBJ2-5	CASSQGVETQYF
TRBV5-4	TRBJ2-3	CASSSRLGETDTQYF
TRBV2	TRBJ1-6	CASSASRNSPLHF
TRBV7-8	TRBJ2-1	CASRTQDEQFF
TRBV6-6	TRBJ2-7	CASRGTAAYEQYF
TRBV7-9	TRBJ1-6	CASSSSGGGYNSPLHF
TRBV9	TRBJ1-5	CASSVQGDNQPQHF
TRBV27	TRBJ2-2	CASSLRQGLRGGELFF
TRBV28	TRBJ2-5	CASSLQNLETQYF
TRBV4-2	TRBJ2-1	CASSRPGREQFF
TRBV11-3	TRBJ2-3	CASSLQRGGHRGADTQYF
TRBV9	TRBJ2-1	CASSASLGGNEQFF
TRBV7-2	TRBJ1-4	CASSFGQVQEEKLFF
TRBV18	TRBJ2-7	CASSPPSIHEQYF
TRBV21-1	TRBJ1-1	CASSKNTTGAKMNTEAFF
TRBV6-5	TRBJ1-3	CASSLDRAAGNTIYF